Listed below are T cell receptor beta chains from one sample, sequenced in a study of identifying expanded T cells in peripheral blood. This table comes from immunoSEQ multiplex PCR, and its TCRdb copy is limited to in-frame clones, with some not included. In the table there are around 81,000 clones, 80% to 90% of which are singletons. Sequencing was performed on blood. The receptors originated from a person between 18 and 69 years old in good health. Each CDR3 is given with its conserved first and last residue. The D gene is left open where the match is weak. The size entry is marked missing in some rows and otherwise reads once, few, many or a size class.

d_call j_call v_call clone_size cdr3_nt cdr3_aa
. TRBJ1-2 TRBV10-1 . TGCGCCAGCAGTCCAGGGGTTAACTATGGCTACACCTTC CASSPGVNYGYTF
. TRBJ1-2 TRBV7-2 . TGTGCCAGCAGCTTAGACGGACAGCTGGCGGGCTACACCTTC CASSLDGQLAGYTF
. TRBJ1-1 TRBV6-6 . TGTGCCAGCAGTTACTCAGGGACACCACCCGGGACTGAAGCTTTCTTT CASSYSGTPPGTEAFF
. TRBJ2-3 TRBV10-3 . TGTGCCACGGGGCTCCGCACCCTCACAGATACGCAGTATTTT CATGLRTLTDTQYF
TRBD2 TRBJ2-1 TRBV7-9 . TGTGCCAGCAGCCCGCCGGGCGGGGGTTACAATGAGCAGTTCTTC CASSPPGGGYNEQFF
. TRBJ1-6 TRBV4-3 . TGCGCCAGCAGCCAAGATCTTGAGGGAGCTCGGTCACCCCTCCACTTT CASSQDLEGARSPLHF
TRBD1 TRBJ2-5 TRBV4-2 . TGTGCCAGCAGCCAAGCCCTCAACAGGGGGCCTAAGGAGACCCAGTACTTC CASSQALNRGPKETQYF
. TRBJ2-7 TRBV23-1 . TGCGCCAGCAGAAAGGGACACCCACCCTACGAGCAGTACTTC CASRKGHPPYEQYF
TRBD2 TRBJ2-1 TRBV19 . TGTGCCAGTAGTATAGATCATCGGCTAGCGGGGGGTTACAATGAGCAGTTCTTC CASSIDHRLAGGYNEQFF
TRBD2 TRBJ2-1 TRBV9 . TGTGCCAGCATCCCAGCGGGGGGGAATTACAATGAGCAGTTCTTC CASIPAGGNYNEQFF
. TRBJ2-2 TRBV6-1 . TGTGCCAGCAGTGAAAGAACTCGCACCGGGGAGCTGTTTTTT CASSERTRTGELFF
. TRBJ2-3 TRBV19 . TGTGCCAGTAGTGTAGGGAGCAGAAATACGCAGTATTTT CASSVGSRNTQYF
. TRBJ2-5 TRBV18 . TGTGCCAGCTCACGATCCGGGACGGTCTCACAAGAGACCCAGTACTTC CASSRSGTVSQETQYF
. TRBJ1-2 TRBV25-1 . TGTGCCAGCAGTAGGGGGGCGGGCTATGGCTACACCTTC CASSRGAGYGYTF
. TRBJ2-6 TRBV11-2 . TGTGCCAGCAGCCCCGGGATAGGGGCCAACGTCCTGACTTTC CASSPGIGANVLTF
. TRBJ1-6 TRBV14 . TGTGCCAGCAGTTCCAAGTGGGTTAGATCACCCCTCCACTTT CASSSKWVRSPLHF
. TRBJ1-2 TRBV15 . TGTGCCACCAGCAAATCAGAATGGAGAGGGCGAAGCACCTTC CATSKSEWRGRSTF
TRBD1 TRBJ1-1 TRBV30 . TGTGCCTGGAGGGACAGGGGGCCCACTGAAGCTTTCTTT CAWRDRGPTEAFF
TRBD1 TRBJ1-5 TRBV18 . TGTGCCAGCTCACTAACAGGGGGATTTTCGGACAATCAGCCCCAGCATTTT CASSLTGGFSDNQPQHF
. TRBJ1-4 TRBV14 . TGTGCCAGCAGCTCCCTCTCCTTAAGGGGTGGGGGCGAAAAACTGTTTTTT CASSSLSLRGGGEKLFF
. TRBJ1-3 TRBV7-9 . TGTGCCAGCAGCTCTGGACAGGGAAACACCATATATTTT CASSSGQGNTIYF
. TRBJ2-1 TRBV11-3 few TGTGCCAGCAGCTTAGATGGGACATCTTACAATGAGCAGTTCTTC CASSLDGTSYNEQFF
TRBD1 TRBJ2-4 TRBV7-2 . TGTGCCAGCAGCCCACCCGGGACAGGGGGAGACATTCAGTACTTC CASSPPGTGGDIQYF
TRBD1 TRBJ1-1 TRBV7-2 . TGTGCCAGCATAGGACAGGGGGCTACTGAAGCTTTCTTT CASIGQGATEAFF
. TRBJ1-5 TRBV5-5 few TGTGCCAGCAGCTTCCTGTTTGGTCAGCCCCAGCATTTT CASSFLFGQPQHF
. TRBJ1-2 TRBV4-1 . TGCGCCAGCAGCCAGGAGGGAGTAAACTATGGCTACACCTTC CASSQEGVNYGYTF
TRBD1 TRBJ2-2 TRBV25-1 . TGTGCCAGCAGTGGCCGGGACAGCAACACCGGGGAGCTGTTTTTT CASSGRDSNTGELFF
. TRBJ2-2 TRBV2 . TGTGCCAGCAGGGGGCCCTTTTGGACAGCCACCGGGGAGCTGTTTTTT CASRGPFWTATGELFF
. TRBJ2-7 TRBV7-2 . TGTGCCAGCAGCCCAGACCGGGGCTACGAGCAGTACTTC CASSPDRGYEQYF
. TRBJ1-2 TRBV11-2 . TGTGCCAGCAGCCCTCACGGGGTTCTCTATGGCTACACCTTC CASSPHGVLYGYTF
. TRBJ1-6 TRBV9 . TGTGCCAGCAGCGTAGAAGGGTCCCTTCGCTCACCCCTCCACTTT CASSVEGSLRSPLHF
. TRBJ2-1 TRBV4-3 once TGCGCCAGCAGCCAGGGACAATTCGCCAATGAGCAGTTCTTC CASSQGQFANEQFF
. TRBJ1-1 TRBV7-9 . TGTGCCAGCAGCCCAGGCTTGGGGCCGCCGGTTGCTTTCTTT CASSPGLGPPVAFF
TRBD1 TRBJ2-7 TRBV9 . TGTGCCAGCAGCCTCGGACAGGGGAACTACGAGCAGTACTTC CASSLGQGNYEQYF
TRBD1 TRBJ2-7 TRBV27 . TGTGCCAGCAGTTGGACAGGGGGCAACGAGCAGTACTTC CASSWTGGNEQYF
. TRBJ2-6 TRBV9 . TGTGCCAGCAGCCCTTTTACTGGGGCCAACGTCCTGACTTTC CASSPFTGANVLTF
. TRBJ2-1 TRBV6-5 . TGTGCCAGCAGTTACACCAGGGGGGGGAATGAGCAGTTCTTC CASSYTRGGNEQFF
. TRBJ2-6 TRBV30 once TGTGCCTGGAGTCTCATCTCTGGGGCCAACGTCCTGACTTTC CAWSLISGANVLTF
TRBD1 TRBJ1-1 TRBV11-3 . TGTGCCAGCAGCCCAAGCCGGACAGGGAGAGCTTTCTTT CASSPSRTGRAFF
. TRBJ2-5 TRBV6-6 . TGTGCCAGCAGTTACTGGGTACAAGAGACCCAGTACTTC CASSYWVQETQYF
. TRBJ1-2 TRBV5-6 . TGTGCCAGCAGCTTGGCCGTGCTCCAGGGTGGGAGGGATGGCTACACCTTC CASSLAVLQGGRDGYTF
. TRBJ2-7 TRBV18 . TGTGCCAGCTCTCGTGCCAAGTCATCCCCCTACGAGCAGTACTTC CASSRAKSSPYEQYF
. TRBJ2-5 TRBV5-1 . TGCGCCAGCAGCTTTAGCGCCCGGGGGAGAGGAGAGACCCAGTACTTC CASSFSARGRGETQYF
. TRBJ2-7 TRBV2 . TGTGCCAGCAGTGAACAGCGGATCTACGAGCAGTACTTC CASSEQRIYEQYF
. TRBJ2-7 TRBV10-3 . TGTGCCATCAGTGAACAACAGGTTAGCTACGAGCAGTACTTC CAISEQQVSYEQYF
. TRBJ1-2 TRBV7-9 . TGCGCCAGCAGCTTCGACAGCTATGGCTACACCTTC CASSFDSYGYTF
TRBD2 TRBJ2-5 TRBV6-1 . TGTGCCAGCAGTGAAGCGCGGACTAGTCCGGAGACCCAGTACTTC CASSEARTSPETQYF
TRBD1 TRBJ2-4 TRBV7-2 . TGTGCCAGCAGCTTCGGGACAGGGTCAAACATTCAGTACTTC CASSFGTGSNIQYF
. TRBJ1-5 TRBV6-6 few TGTGCCAGCAGTTCCCCAGAGGATCAGCCCCAGCATTTT CASSSPEDQPQHF
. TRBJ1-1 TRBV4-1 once TGCGCCAGCAGCCAAGGAGCGAACACTGAAGCTTTCTTT CASSQGANTEAFF
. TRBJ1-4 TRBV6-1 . TGTGCCAGCAGTGAAGTAGTATTTAATGAAAAACTGTTTTTT CASSEVVFNEKLFF
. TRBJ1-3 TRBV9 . TGTGCCAGCAGCATACAGAGTAGACCTGGAAACACCATATATTTT CASSIQSRPGNTIYF
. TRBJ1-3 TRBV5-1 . TGCGCCAGCAGCTTGGGCACAGGTGGAAACACCATATATTTT CASSLGTGGNTIYF